This T cell receptor (beta chain) emerged from a study of early T cells in non-severe SARS-CoV-2 infection. This clonotype was found a few times. Unmatched junction bases numbered 4, after V lost 5 bases and J lost 3 bases. Germline loops: CDR1 MNHEY, CDR2 SMNVEV (reference sequence). This CDR3 has 13 amino acids. The TCR library protocol attached unique molecular identifiers to the individual cDNA molecules. TCRdb fed the 5' RACE reads into MiXCR, producing one record per CDR3 protein. The sample yields more than 70,000 distinct CDR3 sequences, around 11% seen once. This clonotype originated in an adult who was a healthcare worker with PCR-confirmed SARS-CoV-2 infection or an uninfected control (not recorded which). J is TRBJ2-7 and V is TRBV27; TRBD1 matches at 7 bases. This specimen was whole blood, taken at baseline. Here the CDR3 reads CASSPDRDYEQYF. The CDR3 DNA reads as TGTGCCAGCAGTCCAGACAGGGACTACGAGCAGTACTTC.